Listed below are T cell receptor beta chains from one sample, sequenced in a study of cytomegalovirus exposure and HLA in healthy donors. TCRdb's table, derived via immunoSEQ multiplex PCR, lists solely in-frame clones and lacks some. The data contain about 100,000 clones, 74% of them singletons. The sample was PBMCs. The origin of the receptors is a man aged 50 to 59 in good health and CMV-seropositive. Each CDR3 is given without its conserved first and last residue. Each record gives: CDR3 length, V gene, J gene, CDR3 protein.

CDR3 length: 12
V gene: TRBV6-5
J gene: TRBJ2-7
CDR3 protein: ASSYSRTGKEQY

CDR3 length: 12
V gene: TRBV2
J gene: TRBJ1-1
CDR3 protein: ASKGGQFITEAF

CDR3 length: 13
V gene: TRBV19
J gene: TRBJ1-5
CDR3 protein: ASSMRTGYNQPQH

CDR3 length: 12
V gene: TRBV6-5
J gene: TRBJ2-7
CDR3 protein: ASSYSGSLVEQY

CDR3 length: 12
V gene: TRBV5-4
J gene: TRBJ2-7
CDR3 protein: ASSYGTGFYEQY

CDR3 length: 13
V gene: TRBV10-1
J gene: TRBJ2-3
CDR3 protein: ASSSRARGADTQY

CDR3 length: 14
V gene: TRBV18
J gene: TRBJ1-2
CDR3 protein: ASSPITGPSNYGYT

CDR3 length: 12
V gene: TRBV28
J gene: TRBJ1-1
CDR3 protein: ASSLSVANTEAF

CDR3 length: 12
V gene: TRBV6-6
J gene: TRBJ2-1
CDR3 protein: ASSYGGTGGSQF

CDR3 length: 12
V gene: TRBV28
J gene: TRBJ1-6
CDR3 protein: ASSFRQIRSPLH

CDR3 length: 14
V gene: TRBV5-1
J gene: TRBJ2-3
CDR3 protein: ASSLASSGGTDTQY

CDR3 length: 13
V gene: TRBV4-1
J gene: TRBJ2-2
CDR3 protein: ASSLLAGVTGELF

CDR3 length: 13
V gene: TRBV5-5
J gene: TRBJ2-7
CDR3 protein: ASSVGQTSSYEQY

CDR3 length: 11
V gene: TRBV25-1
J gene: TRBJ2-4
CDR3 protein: ASSSTGENIQY

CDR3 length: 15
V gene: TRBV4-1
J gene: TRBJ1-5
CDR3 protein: ASSQGTVGRGNQPQH

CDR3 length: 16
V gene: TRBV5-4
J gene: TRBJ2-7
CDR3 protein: ASSIRLAGPTASYEQY

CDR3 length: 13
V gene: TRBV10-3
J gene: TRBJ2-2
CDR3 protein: AIRTGGANTGELF

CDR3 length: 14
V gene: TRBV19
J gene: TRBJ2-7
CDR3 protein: ASSISGGPSTYEQY

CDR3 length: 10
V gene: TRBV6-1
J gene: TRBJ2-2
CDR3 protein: ASITDTGELF

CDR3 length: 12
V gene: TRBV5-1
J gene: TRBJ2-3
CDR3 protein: ASSLGQQTDTQY

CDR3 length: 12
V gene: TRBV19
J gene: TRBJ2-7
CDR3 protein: ASSEGQPWGEQY

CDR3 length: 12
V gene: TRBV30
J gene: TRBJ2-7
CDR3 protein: AWSGGTTYYEQY

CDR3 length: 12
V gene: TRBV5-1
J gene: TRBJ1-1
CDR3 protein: ASSLGQGAAEAF

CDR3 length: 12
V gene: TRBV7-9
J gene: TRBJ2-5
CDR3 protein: ASSLSDRQETQY

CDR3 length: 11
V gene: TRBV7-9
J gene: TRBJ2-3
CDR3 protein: ASSSPNPGTQY

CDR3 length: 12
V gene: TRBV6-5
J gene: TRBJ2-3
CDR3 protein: ATKGGGDTDTQY

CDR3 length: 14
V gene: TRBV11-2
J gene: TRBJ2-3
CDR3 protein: ASSILSGRNTDTQY

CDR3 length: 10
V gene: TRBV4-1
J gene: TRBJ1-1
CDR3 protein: ASSPQNTEAF

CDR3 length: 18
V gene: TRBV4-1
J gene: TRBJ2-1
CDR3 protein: ASSQDQGLAGEGPDNEQF

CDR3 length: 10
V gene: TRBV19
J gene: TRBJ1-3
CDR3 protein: ASTARGNTIY

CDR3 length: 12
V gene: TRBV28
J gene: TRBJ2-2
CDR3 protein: ASSFGDRDGELF

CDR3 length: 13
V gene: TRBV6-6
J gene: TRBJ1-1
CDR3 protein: ASSWTGGYSAEAF

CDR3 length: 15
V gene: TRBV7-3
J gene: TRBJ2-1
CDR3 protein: ASSSPLAGGPKNEQF

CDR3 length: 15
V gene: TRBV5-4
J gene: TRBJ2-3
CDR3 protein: ASSPGLAGARGDTQY

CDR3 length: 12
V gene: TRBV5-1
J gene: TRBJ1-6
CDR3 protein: ASSPGDRTSPLH

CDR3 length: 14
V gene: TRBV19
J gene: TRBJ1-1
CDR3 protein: ASSILTGFMNTEAF

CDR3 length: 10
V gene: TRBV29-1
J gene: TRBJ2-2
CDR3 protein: SVDSAGGELF

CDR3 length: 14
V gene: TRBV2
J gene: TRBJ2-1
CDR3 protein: ASRFSVQREYAEQF

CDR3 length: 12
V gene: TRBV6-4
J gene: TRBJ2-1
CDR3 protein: ASSVEGLPGEQF

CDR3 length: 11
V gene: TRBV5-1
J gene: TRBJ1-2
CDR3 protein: ASSFSRGYGYT

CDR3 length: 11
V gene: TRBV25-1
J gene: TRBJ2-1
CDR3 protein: ASSELEHNEQF

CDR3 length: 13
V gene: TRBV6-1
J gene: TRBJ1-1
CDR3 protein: ASSEILAGGTEAF

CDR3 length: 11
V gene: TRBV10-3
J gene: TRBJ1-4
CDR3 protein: AISEPGGEKLF

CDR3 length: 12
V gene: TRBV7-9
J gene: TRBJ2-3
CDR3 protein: ASSHRDSTDTQY

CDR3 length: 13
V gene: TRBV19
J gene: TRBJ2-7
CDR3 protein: ASSLRQGRGYEQY

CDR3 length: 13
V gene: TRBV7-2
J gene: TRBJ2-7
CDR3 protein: ASSLGQGRPYEQY

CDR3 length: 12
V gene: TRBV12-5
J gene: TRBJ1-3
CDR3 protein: ASAPGFSGNTIY

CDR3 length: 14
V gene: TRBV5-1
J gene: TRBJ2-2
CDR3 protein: ASSWGDSSRTGELF

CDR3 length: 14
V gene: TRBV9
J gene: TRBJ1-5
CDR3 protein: ASSVGPGIYYQPQH

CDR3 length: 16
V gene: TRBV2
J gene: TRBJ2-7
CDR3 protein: ASSWPATSGGAQYEQY

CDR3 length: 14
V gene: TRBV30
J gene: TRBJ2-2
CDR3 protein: AWSGAGTLPTGELF

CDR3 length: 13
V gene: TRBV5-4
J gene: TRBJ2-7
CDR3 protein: ASSTSGGAYYEQY

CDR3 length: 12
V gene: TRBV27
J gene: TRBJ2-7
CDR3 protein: ASSLSGSSYEQY

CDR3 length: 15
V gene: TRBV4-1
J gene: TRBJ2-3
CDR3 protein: ASSPNLAGDGTDTQY

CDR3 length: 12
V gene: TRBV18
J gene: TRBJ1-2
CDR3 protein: ASSPPPQNYGYT

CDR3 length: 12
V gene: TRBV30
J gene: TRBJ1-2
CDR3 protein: AWSRRGLKDGYT

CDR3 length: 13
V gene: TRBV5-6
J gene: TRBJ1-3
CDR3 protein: ASSVRTTRGNTIY

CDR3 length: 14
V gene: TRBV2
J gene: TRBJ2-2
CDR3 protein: ASIRAWGGHTGELF

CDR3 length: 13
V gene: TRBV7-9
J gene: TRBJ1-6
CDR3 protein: ASSAQGLGGSPLH

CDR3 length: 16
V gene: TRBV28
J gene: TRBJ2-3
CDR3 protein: ASSSITGTGFFTDTQY